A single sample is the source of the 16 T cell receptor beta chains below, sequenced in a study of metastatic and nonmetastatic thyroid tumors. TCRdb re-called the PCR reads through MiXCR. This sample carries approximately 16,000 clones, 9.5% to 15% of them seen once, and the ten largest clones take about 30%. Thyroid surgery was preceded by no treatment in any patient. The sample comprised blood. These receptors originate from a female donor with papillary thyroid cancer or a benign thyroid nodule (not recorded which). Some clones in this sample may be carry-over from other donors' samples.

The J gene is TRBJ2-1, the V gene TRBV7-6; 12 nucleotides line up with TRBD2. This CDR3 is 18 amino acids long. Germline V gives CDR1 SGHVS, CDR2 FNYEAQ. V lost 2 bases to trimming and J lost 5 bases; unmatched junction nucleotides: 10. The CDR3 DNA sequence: TGTGCCAGCAGCTTATTTGCGGGGACTAGCGGGCTTAACAATGAGCAGTTCTTC. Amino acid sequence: CASSLFAGTSGLNNEQFF.

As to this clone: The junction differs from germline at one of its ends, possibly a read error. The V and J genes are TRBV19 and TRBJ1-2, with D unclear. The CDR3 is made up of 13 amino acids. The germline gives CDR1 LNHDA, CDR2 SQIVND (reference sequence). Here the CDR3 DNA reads TGTGCCTGTAGTCCCTCCAGGTCCTATGGCTACACCTTC. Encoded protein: CACSPSRSYGYTF.

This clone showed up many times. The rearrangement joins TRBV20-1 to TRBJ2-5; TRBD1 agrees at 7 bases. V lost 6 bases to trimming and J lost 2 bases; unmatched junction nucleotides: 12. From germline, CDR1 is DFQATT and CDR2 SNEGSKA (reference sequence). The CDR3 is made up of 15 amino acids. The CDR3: CSAFTGTEIQETQYF. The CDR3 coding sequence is TGCAGTGCCTTCACCGGGACAGAAATACAAGAGACCCAGTACTTC.

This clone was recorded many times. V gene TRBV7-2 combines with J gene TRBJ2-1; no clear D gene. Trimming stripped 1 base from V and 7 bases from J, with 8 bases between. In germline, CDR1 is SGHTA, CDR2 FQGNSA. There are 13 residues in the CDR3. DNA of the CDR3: TGTGCCAGCAGCTTAGAGGCAGAAAATGAGCAGTTCTTC. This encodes CASSLEAENEQFF.

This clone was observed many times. The chain's CDR3 is CASSQDTPSSGSLANVLTF. In nucleotides, the CDR3 is TGTGCCAGCAGCCAAGACACCCCCTCTAGTGGATCTCTGGCCAACGTCCTGACTTTC. The V and J genes are TRBV3-1 and TRBJ2-6; D gene ambiguous. V was trimmed by 0 bases and J by 6 bases, leaving 21 bases between them. CDR3 size: 19 residues. Per the germline V gene, CDR1 is LGHDT and CDR2 is YNNKEL (reference sequence).

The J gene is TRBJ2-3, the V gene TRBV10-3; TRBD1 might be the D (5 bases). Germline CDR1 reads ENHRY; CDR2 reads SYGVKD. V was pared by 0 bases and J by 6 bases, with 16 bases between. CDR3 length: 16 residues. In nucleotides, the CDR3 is TGTGCCATCAGTGAGTCCACTTGGACATACGGGGATACGCAGTATTTT. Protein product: CAISESTWTYGDTQYF.

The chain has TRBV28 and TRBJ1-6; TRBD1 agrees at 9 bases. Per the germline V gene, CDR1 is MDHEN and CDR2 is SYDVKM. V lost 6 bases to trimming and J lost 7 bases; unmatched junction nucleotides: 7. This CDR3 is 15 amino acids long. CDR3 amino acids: CASSWDRELNSPLHF. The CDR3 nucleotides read TGTGCCAGCAGCTGGGACAGGGAACTAAATTCACCCCTCCACTTT.

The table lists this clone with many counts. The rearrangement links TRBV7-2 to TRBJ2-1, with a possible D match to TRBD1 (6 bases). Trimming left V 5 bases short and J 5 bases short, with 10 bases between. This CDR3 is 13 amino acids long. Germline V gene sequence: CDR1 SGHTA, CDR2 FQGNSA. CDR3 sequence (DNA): TGTGCCAGCAGCCATGGACAGAACAATGAGCAGTTCTTC. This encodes CASSHGQNNEQFF. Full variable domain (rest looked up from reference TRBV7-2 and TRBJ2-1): GAGVSQSPSNKVTEKGKDVELRCDPISGHTALYWYRQSLGQGLEFLIYFQGNSAPDKSGLPSDRFSAERTGGSVSTLTIQRTQQEDSAVYLCASSHGQNNEQFFGPGTRLTVL.

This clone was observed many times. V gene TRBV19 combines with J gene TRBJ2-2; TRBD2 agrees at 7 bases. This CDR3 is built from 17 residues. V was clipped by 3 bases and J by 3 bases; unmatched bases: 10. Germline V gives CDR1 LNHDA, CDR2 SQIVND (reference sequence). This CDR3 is CASSMPPGRGYTGELFF. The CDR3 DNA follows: TGTGCCAGTAGTATGCCCCCAGGGAGGGGCTACACCGGGGAGCTGTTTTTT.

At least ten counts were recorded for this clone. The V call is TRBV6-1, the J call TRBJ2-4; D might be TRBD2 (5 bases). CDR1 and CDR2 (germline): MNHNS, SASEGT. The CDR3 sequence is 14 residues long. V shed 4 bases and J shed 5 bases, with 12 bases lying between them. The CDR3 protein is CASSVVRRENIQYF. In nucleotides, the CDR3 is TGTGCCAGCAGTGTGGTCAGGCGGGAAAACATTCAGTACTTC.

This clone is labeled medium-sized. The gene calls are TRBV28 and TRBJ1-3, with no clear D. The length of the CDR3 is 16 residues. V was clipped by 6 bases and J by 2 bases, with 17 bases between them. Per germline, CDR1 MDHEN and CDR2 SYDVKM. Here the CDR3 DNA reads TGTGCCAGCAGGGTGGGTTTGACATCTACTGGAAACACCATATATTTT. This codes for CASRVGLTSTGNTIYF.

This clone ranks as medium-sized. CDR3 nucleotide sequence: TGTGCCTCCAGGAGGACAGCAGACTCTGGAAACACCATATATTTT. It is translated as CASRRTADSGNTIYF. The rearrangement uses TRBV6-1 and TRBJ1-3; TRBD1 might be the D (6 bases). This CDR3 contains 15 residues. From germline, CDR1 is MNHNS and CDR2 SASEGT. The V end lost 11 bases, the J end lost 0 bases, and 17 bases lay between the germline ends.

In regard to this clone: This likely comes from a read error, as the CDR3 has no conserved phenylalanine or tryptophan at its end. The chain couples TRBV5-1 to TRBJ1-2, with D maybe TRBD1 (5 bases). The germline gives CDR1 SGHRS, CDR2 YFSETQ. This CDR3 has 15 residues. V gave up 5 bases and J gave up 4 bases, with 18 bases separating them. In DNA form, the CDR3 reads TGCGCCAGCAGTGATGGCAGGGACCCCTTCTATGGCTACACCCTC. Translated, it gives CASSDGRDPFYGYTL.

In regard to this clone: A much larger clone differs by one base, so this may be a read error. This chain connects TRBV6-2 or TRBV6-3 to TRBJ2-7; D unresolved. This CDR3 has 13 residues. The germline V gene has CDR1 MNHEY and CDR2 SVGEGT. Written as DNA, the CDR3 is TGTGCCGGCAGTTGGGGTTCGAGTTACGATCAGTACTTC. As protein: CAGSWGSSYDQYF.

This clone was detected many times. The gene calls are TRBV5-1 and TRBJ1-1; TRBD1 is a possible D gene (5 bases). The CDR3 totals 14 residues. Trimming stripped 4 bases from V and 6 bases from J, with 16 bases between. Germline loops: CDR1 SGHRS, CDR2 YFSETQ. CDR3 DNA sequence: TGCGCCAGCAGCCACCTTTCGGGGGATGCTGAAGCTTTCTTT. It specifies CASSHLSGDAEAFF.

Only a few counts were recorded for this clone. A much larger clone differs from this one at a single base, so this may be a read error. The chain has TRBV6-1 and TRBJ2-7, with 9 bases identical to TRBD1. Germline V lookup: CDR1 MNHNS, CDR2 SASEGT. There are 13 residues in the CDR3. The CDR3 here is CASRGQGPYDQCF. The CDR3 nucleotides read TGTGCCAGCAGGGGACAGGGCCCCTACGATCAGTGCTTC.